The clone carrying this T cell receptor (beta chain) was observed at least ten times. Its antigen is undetermined. The read falls 3 residues short of the CDR3 end, and the missing part is taken from the germline J gene. This specimen comes from a study of T cell clonality in common variable immunodeficiency. Points from the study as a whole: Reportedly, TCR beta sequences from common variable immunodeficiency showed fewer deletions and N-nucleotide insertions. CVID subjects had higher TCRbeta clonality than healthy controls, most marked in about a third.

V shed 4 bases and J 9 bases; nucleotides not matched to a gene: 11. The CDR3 consists of 16 residues. Germline lookup yields CDR1 MNHNS and CDR2 SASEGT. The protocol was immunoSEQ multiplex PCR, while the TCRdb copy is restricted to in-frame clones and leaves out a portion. This sample has about 45,000 clones, each found more than once. The chain is built from TRBV6-1 and TRBJ2-1, with 11 positions matching TRBD2. This sequence originates from a person aged 18-70 years in good health. Sequenced material: peripheral blood mononuclear cells. Partial CDR3 DNA: TGTGCCAGCAGTGTCCTACTAGCGGGGGACCTTAGTGAG. Amino acid sequence: CASSVLLAGDLSE. The whole CDR3 region reads CASSVLLAGDLSEQFF.